This is a list of T cell receptor beta chains from one sample in a study of T cell repertoires in cytomegalovirus infection. No antigen has been identified for these receptors. TCRdb reprocessed the reads with MiXCR, giving one entry per CDR3 protein. Here the sample spans around 300,000 distinct CDR3 sequences, 22% being singletons. The material was cultured PBMCs, obtained from culture after CMV antigen stimulation. The receptors shown here come from a human donor in good health (CMV status not recorded). Some clones in this sample may be carry-over from other donors' samples. Each CDR3 is given with its conserved first and last residue. The order of the fields is clone size, D gene, J gene, V gene, CDR3 DNA, CDR3 protein. A D gene is named only where the DNA matches it firmly. Not all rows give a size; the values are once, few, many and, for expanded clones, a class.

clone size: many
D gene: .
J gene: TRBJ2-2
V gene: TRBV12-3/TRBV12-4
CDR3 DNA: TGTGCCAGCAGTTTTAGGCTGGGCACCGGGGAGCTGTTTTTT
CDR3 protein: CASSFRLGTGELFF

clone size: many
D gene: TRBD1
J gene: TRBJ1-2
V gene: TRBV7-2
CDR3 DNA: TGTGCCAGCAGACGGACAGGGGGCCCCAGCTATGGCTACACCTTC
CDR3 protein: CASRRTGGPSYGYTF

clone size: .
D gene: TRBD2
J gene: TRBJ2-7
V gene: TRBV20-1
CDR3 DNA: TGCAGTGCTAGGACTAGCGGGAGTATCTACGAGCAGTACTTC
CDR3 protein: CSARTSGSIYEQYF

clone size: few
D gene: .
J gene: TRBJ1-1
V gene: TRBV29-1
CDR3 DNA: TGCAGCGTTTGGGAGGGCGGTACTGAAGCTTTCTTT
CDR3 protein: CSVWEGGTEAFF

clone size: once
D gene: TRBD1
J gene: TRBJ2-1
V gene: TRBV27
CDR3 DNA: TGTGCCAGCAGTCTGTTTTACGGGACAGGGCACTACAATGAGCAGTTCTTC
CDR3 protein: CASSLFYGTGHYNEQFF

clone size: .
D gene: .
J gene: TRBJ2-1
V gene: TRBV7-2
CDR3 DNA: TGTGCCAGCAGCCTACAGGGTGACTCTAGCTACAATGAGCAGTTCTTC
CDR3 protein: CASSLQGDSSYNEQFF

clone size: few
D gene: TRBD2
J gene: TRBJ2-1
V gene: TRBV12-5
CDR3 DNA: TGTGCTAGTGGTTTGGTGATTGGGAGCGGGATCGACAATGAGCAGTTCTTC
CDR3 protein: CASGLVIGSGIDNEQFF

clone size: many
D gene: TRBD2
J gene: TRBJ2-3
V gene: TRBV7-2
CDR3 DNA: TGTGCCAGCAGCTTAGCGGGGACTAGCGGGAGGGCGGATACGCAGTATTTT
CDR3 protein: CASSLAGTSGRADTQYF

clone size: few
D gene: .
J gene: TRBJ2-1
V gene: TRBV30
CDR3 DNA: TGTGCCTGGAGTTCTTCTAGTAACCATGAGCAGTTCTTC
CDR3 protein: CAWSSSSNHEQFF

clone size: few
D gene: TRBD2
J gene: TRBJ2-2
V gene: TRBV20-1
CDR3 DNA: TGCAGTGCTAGGTCCCGACTGTGGACTAGCGGGAGGATCGGGGAGCTGTTTTTT
CDR3 protein: CSARSRLWTSGRIGELFF

clone size: many
D gene: .
J gene: TRBJ1-5
V gene: TRBV19
CDR3 DNA: TGTGCCAGTAGTATCGGAGTCGGTCCGAATCAGCCCCAGCATTTT
CDR3 protein: CASSIGVGPNQPQHF

clone size: .
D gene: TRBD1
J gene: TRBJ1-1
V gene: TRBV6-8
CDR3 DNA: TGTGCCAGCAGGATGGGACAGCAAAACACTGAAGCTTTCTTT
CDR3 protein: CASRMGQQNTEAFF

clone size: .
D gene: .
J gene: TRBJ2-1
V gene: TRBV9
CDR3 DNA: TGTGCCAGCAGCGTAGCTACGGAGACCTACAATGAGCAGTTCTTC
CDR3 protein: CASSVATETYNEQFF

clone size: few
D gene: .
J gene: TRBJ2-1
V gene: TRBV23-1
CDR3 DNA: TGCGCCAGCCAGCGGCACCTCTACAATGAGCAGTTCTTC
CDR3 protein: CASQRHLYNEQFF

clone size: .
D gene: .
J gene: TRBJ2-1
V gene: TRBV2
CDR3 DNA: TGTGCCAGCAGCACAGGGTGGGGCAATGAGCAGTTCTTC
CDR3 protein: CASSTGWGNEQFF

clone size: .
D gene: .
J gene: TRBJ1-2
V gene: TRBV6-1
CDR3 DNA: TGTGCCAGCTTTGGGGCAACGGCCATCTACACCTTC
CDR3 protein: CASFGATAIYTF

clone size: .
D gene: .
J gene: TRBJ2-7
V gene: TRBV11-2
CDR3 DNA: TGTGCCAGCAGCTTAGATGGTCAGCGGATCTACGAGCAGTACTTC
CDR3 protein: CASSLDGQRIYEQYF

clone size: .
D gene: TRBD2
J gene: TRBJ2-1
V gene: TRBV19
CDR3 DNA: TGTGCCAGTAGTCCTAGCGGGACAAATGAGCAGTTCTTC
CDR3 protein: CASSPSGTNEQFF

clone size: .
D gene: TRBD2
J gene: TRBJ2-2
V gene: TRBV5-1
CDR3 DNA: TGCGCCAGCAGGGATATCGCGGGAGATAACACCGGGGAGCTGTTTTTT
CDR3 protein: CASRDIAGDNTGELFF

clone size: .
D gene: TRBD2
J gene: TRBJ2-3
V gene: TRBV19
CDR3 DNA: TGTGCCAGTAGTACGAACTCCGGGACTAGCGGCACAGATACGCAGTATTTT
CDR3 protein: CASSTNSGTSGTDTQYF

clone size: .
D gene: .
J gene: TRBJ2-3
V gene: TRBV6-2/TRBV6-3
CDR3 DNA: TGTGCCAGCAGTTACTCTGTCTCGAACACAGATACGCAGTATTTT
CDR3 protein: CASSYSVSNTDTQYF

clone size: few
D gene: .
J gene: TRBJ1-4
V gene: TRBV6-5
CDR3 DNA: TGTGCCAGCAAGCCCCATGGGAAAGGGGTGGCTAATGAAAAACTGTTTTTT
CDR3 protein: CASKPHGKGVANEKLFF

clone size: .
D gene: .
J gene: TRBJ1-5
V gene: TRBV15
CDR3 DNA: TGTGCCACCAGCAGATCGGGGGGAGGGGAGCAGCCCCAGCATTTT
CDR3 protein: CATSRSGGGEQPQHF

clone size: .
D gene: .
J gene: TRBJ1-4
V gene: TRBV28
CDR3 DNA: TGTGCCAGCAGTTCCTTTAGTAGGGATGAAAAACTGTTTTTT
CDR3 protein: CASSSFSRDEKLFF

clone size: many
D gene: TRBD1
J gene: TRBJ1-4
V gene: TRBV14
CDR3 DNA: TGTGCCAGCAGCCGGACAGGGGGCGCAACTAATGAAAAACTGTTTTTT
CDR3 protein: CASSRTGGATNEKLFF

clone size: .
D gene: .
J gene: TRBJ2-2
V gene: TRBV7-8
CDR3 DNA: TGTGCCAGCAGCTTAACTTGGGCGGGGTCGAACACCGGGGAGCTGTTTTTT
CDR3 protein: CASSLTWAGSNTGELFF

clone size: .
D gene: .
J gene: TRBJ2-7
V gene: TRBV2
CDR3 DNA: TGTGCCAGCAGTGAACAGTGGACCTACGAGCAGTACTTC
CDR3 protein: CASSEQWTYEQYF

clone size: .
D gene: TRBD1
J gene: TRBJ1-2
V gene: TRBV30
CDR3 DNA: TGTGCCTGGAGAGGAGGACAGGGGCCCTATGGCTACACCTTC
CDR3 protein: CAWRGGQGPYGYTF

clone size: .
D gene: .
J gene: TRBJ1-4
V gene: TRBV20-1
CDR3 DNA: TGCAGTGCTAGAGGGTCGGGCAGGTCCCTTTCTAGTGAAAAACTGTTTTTT
CDR3 protein: CSARGSGRSLSSEKLFF